This T cell receptor beta chain appears in the sequencing data of a study of beta chain features in type 1 diabetes listed by TCRdb under 2018. Regarding the complete study: No differences in mean age, gender distribution, total cell number or subset yield were found between patients and healthy donors. The study compared the TCRB repertoires of sorted circulating CD4+ T cell subsets in recently diagnosed type 1 diabetes patients with those in matched healthy donors. Whereas all 30 or so donors provided naive and central memory subsets, regulatory and stem cell-like memory subsets were isolated from just 8 patients and about 8 healthy donors. Across all samples, fewer than 110,000,000 sorted cells were examined, and cell number per subset correlated strongly with RNA yield.

All of the isolated RNA was reverse transcribed with the High Capacity cDNA Reverse Transcription Kit, so expressed TCRB transcripts were sequenced. Naive, central memory and regulatory T cell samples underwent deep immunoSEQ sequencing, averaging around 3.7 million total reads per sample. Sorted cells were lysed in RLT buffer and RNA was extracted with DNase-treated RNeasy Micro or Mini kits, depending on cell number. Each cell subset was processed on its own to prevent cross-contamination, while patient and healthy donor samples were processed together. The immunoSEQ multiplex PCR was used to amplify TCRB sequences from cDNA, yielding 87-bp fragments that span the CDR3 region. Sequencing of the amplicons was performed on the Illumina HiSeq platform. From the authors' description of their analysis: Synthetic template baselines were used to correct PCR bias computationally, reads within Hamming distance 2 were collapsed, and singletons that could not be merged were discarded. Reads were aligned against IMGT so that V, D and J genes, CDR3 length and insertions or deletions at six rearrangement sites could be assigned. Within each subset, clonotype counts were normalized to the number of sorted cells before true diversity and Gini coefficients were calculated with the tcR R package. Repertoire sharing was quantified using the overlap coefficient calculated on TCRB nucleotide sequences. As a proxy for the pre-selection repertoire, out-of-frame TCRB sequences from naive cells were analyzed. In TCRdb, the immuneACCESS table is reduced to in-frame sequences with V and J assigned. These tables do not hold every clone; where another copy was compared, an unresolved V gene accounts for under half, and the others remain unexplained. V and J calls and clone size are those listed in that table; D and trimming were worked out from the DNA. Present in this sample are about 650,000 clones, under 15% of which were seen just once. The biggest ten clones account for about 0.11% of the sample.

CDR1 and CDR2 are drawn from the germline V gene (reference sequence): LNHDA, SQIVND. V drops 6 bases and J drops 3 bases, leaving 14 bases in between. The CDR3, from cysteine to phenylalanine, totals 15 residues. The read is trimmed to its CDR3 DNA, 45 bases read in frame from base 1. The table lists this clone with a count of one. Its antigen has not been determined. Nothing much larger sits one base from this clone, and base qualities are not available. Each donor gave one peripheral blood draw, averaging approximately 110 mL, which was collected into heparinised tubes. Naive, central memory, regulatory and stem cell-like memory CD4+ T cells were sorted on a BD FACSAria II using a panel including CD45RO, CCR7, CD25, CD127, CD95 and CD27. A purity above 98% was achieved for all sorted populations. PBMCs were isolated immediately by Lymphoprep density gradient centrifugation and stained directly without culture. Samples were stained and sorted in pairs, with one healthy donor and one patient per experiment, so that batch effects were minimized.

The research as a whole found: At VDJ recombination sites, type 1 diabetes patients had fewer insertions and more deleted nucleotides, which implies abnormalities in thymic rearrangement. A moderate but significant shortening of TCRB CDR3 length was observed in type 1 diabetes patients in all four CD4+ subsets. The naive, central memory and regulatory TCRB repertoires appeared to resemble one another more closely among patients than among healthy donors. Shorter templates might be favored by PCR, yet because patient and control samples were amplified and corrected together, any such skew would affect both groups equally. HLA sub-analyses involved small numbers of individuals, so any influence of HLA type on TCRB rearrangement remained unresolved. Because cDNA was sequenced instead of genomic DNA, highly expressing activated cells could be over-represented, though the groups showed no difference in activation or CD3 levels.

The V and J segments used are TRBV19 and TRBJ2-2; the D gene is perhaps TRBD2, on 6 matching bases. The sequencing sample was made of naive CD4+ T cells from blood. The label giving this sample's cell subset or site can be read as: true naive CD4+ T cells. The sequence came from a man aged 30 to 45 with type 1 diabetes. The CDR3 region reads CASRTGTPYTGELFF. The DNA is TGTGCCAGTAGAACCGGGACTCCTTACACCGGGGAGCTGTTTTTT.